Below, 16 T cell receptor beta chains from the same sample are listed, as sequenced in a study of beta chain features in type 1 diabetes. Study-wide results and limits: All four CD4+ subsets of Type 1 diabetes patients contained TCRB CDR3s that were moderately but significantly shorter.

No antigen is known for these receptors. The isolated RNA, all of it, was reverse transcribed, so expressed TCRB transcripts were what got sequenced. TCRdb keeps only in-frame clones here, not all; method: immunoSEQ multiplex PCR. The table records some 660,000 clones, around an eighth of them present only once. The sample was naive CD4+ T cells from blood. Receptor source: a man younger than 30 with type 1 diabetes.

The rearrangement joins TRBV7-9 to TRBJ1-1, with 7 bases fitting TRBD1. Germline trimming cut 1 base from V and 5 bases from J; bases unmatched to any gene: 4. Germline assignment: CDR1 SEHNR and CDR2 FQNEAQ (reference sequence). The CDR3 is 14 residues long. In nucleotides, the CDR3 is TGTGCCAGCAGCTTAGGCTACAGGGGAACTGAAGCTTTCTTT. Its translation is CASSLGYRGTEAFF. The whole variable domain, remainder taken from reference TRBV7-9 and TRBJ1-1, is DTGVSQNPRHKITKRGQNVTFRCDPISEHNRLYWYRQTLGQGPEFLTYFQNEAQLEKSRLLSDRFSAERPKGSFSTLEIQRTEQGDSAMYLCASSLGYRGTEAFFGQGTRLTVV.

This clone was recorded a few times. The chain uses TRBV4-2 and TRBJ2-2, with D tentatively TRBD1 (5 bases). Germline loops: CDR1 LGHNA, CDR2 YNFKEQ. This CDR3 region has 15 residues. Trimming took 1 base from V and 1 from J, leaving 7 bases between them. For the CDR3, the DNA is TGTGCCAGCAGCCAAGGACAGAAGAACACCGGGGAGCTGTTTTTT. Residues: CASSQGQKNTGELFF.

For this clone: At the DNA level, this CDR3 is encoded by other sequences in the same sample as well. The chain uses TRBV18 and TRBJ2-7, with D possibly matching TRBD2 (6 bases). With 0 bases removed from V and 4 bases from J, the gap between germline ends came to 7 bases. This CDR3 is built from 13 residues. Germline V gene lookup returns CDR1 KGHSH and CDR2 LQKENI. CDR3 in DNA: TGTGCCAGCTCACCACCAGGGACTTACGAGCAGTACTTC. It codes for CASSPPGTYEQYF.

This clone was seen a few times. The CDR3 region has the DNA TGTGCCAGTACAGGGGGCGCGGGACCCCTCCACTTT. Its protein product is CASTGGAGPLHF. V is TRBV19 and J is TRBJ1-6; TRBD1 matches 8 bases. The V segment lost 7 bases and the J segment 12 bases; nucleotides outside the gene matches: 5. Per the germline V gene, CDR1 is LNHDA and CDR2 is SQIVND (reference sequence). The CDR3 has 12 residues.

This clone turned up a few times. The chain uses TRBV15 and TRBJ2-7; TRBD1 matches 8 bases. From germline, CDR1 is LNHNV and CDR2 YYDKDF (reference sequence). V lost 4 bases and J lost 4; bases outside the gene matches: 6. This CDR3 spans 14 amino acids. CDR3 sequence (DNA): TGTGCCACCAGCACTATAGACAGGGGATACGAGCAGTACTTC. Translation: CATSTIDRGYEQYF.

V is TRBV9 and J is TRBJ1-2, with 7 bases matching TRBD1. Per germline, CDR1 SGDLS and CDR2 YYNGEE. With V trimmed by 3 bases and J by 8 bases, 4 bases remained unmatched. The CDR3 has 12 amino acids. CDR3 in amino acids: CASSETGIGYTF. CDR3 DNA sequence: TGTGCCAGCAGCGAGACAGGGATAGGCTACACCTTC.

The rearrangement joins TRBV5-5 to TRBJ2-3; D ambiguous. Per the germline V gene, CDR1 is SGHKS and CDR2 is YYEKEE (reference sequence). This CDR3 contains 14 residues. Trimming shortened V by 1 base and J by 2 bases, and 8 bases separated the two germline ends. CDR3 sequence (DNA): TGTGCCAGCAGCTTGTTTTCGGTCACAGATACGCAGTATTTT. It encodes CASSLFSVTDTQYF. The full variable domain, in which reference TRBV5-5 and TRBJ2-3 provide the parts outside the CDR3, is DAGVTQSPTHLIKTRGQQVTLRCSPISGHKSVSWYQQVLGQGPQFIFQYYEKEERGRGNFPDRFSARQFPNYSSELNVNALLLGDSALYLCASSLFSVTDTQYFGPGTRLTVL.

V is TRBV25-1 and J is TRBJ1-1, with a tentative D call TRBD1 (6 bases). There are 15 residues in the CDR3. The germline V gene encodes CDR1 MGHDK and CDR2 SYGVNS. The germline V and J ends were trimmed by 3 bases and 6 bases, with 17 bases remaining between them. The DNA of the CDR3 is TGTGCCAGCAGTGAGGAGGCAGGGGCTCTATCTGAAGCTTTCTTT. It specifies CASSEEAGALSEAFF.

This clone was picked up a small number of times. The V and J genes are TRBV5-1 and TRBJ2-5; possibly TRBD1 for D (5 bases). CDR1 and CDR2 (germline): SGHRS, YFSETQ. The CDR3 spans 15 residues. Trimming took 1 base from V and 0 from J, leaving 10 bases between them. This CDR3 reads CASSLQGIYQETQYF. CDR3 DNA: TGCGCCAGCAGCTTGCAGGGAATATACCAAGAGACCCAGTACTTC.

This clone has only a few counts. J is TRBJ2-7 and V is TRBV18, with unresolved D. The germline V gene has CDR1 KGHSH and CDR2 LQKENI. The CDR3 is made up of 14 amino acids. V lost 4 bases and J 3 bases, leaving 13 bases between the germline ends. DNA for the CDR3: TGTGCCAGCTCACAAGTCCGACAAAACTACGAGCAGTACTTC. This sequence encodes CASSQVRQNYEQYF.

The chain joins TRBV2 to TRBJ2-7; D remains unclear. CDR3 length equals 14 residues. V gave up 4 bases and J gave up 2 bases, with 12 bases separating them. The germline V gene encodes CDR1 SNHLY and CDR2 FYNNEI. Written as DNA, the CDR3 is TGTGCCAGCAGTGTTCGGGCAGGAACCTACGAGCAGTACTTC. This translates into CASSVRAGTYEQYF.

V usage is TRBV5-1 and J usage is TRBJ2-3; perhaps TRBD2 as D (6 bases). There are 16 residues in the CDR3. Germline V gives CDR1 SGHRS, CDR2 YFSETQ. Trimming removed 0 bases at V and 3 bases at J, with 14 bases between. The CDR3 bases are TGCGCCAGCAGCTTGGATAGCGGAGATGGTACAGATACGCAGTATTTT. It specifies CASSLDSGDGTDTQYF.

This clone is a singleton in its sample. The chain recombines TRBV7-2 with TRBJ1-4; 7 bases are a match to TRBD1. CDR3 length: 15 amino acids. Germline CDR1 reads SGHTA; CDR2 reads FQGNSA. After removal of 4 bases from V and 8 bases from J, the junction contained 10 bases not matched to a gene. The CDR3 region is CASSSGDSPGEKLFF. CDR3 nucleotides: TGTGCCAGCAGCTCTGGGGACAGCCCCGGGGAAAAACTGTTTTTT.

This clone was observed a handful of times. The chain employs TRBV5-1 and TRBJ2-7; D is unclear. This CDR3 region has 13 residues. The V end lost 3 bases, the J end lost 5 bases, and 12 bases lay between the germline ends. The germline gives CDR1 SGHRS, CDR2 YFSETQ. CDR3 DNA sequence: TGCGCCAGCAGCTCATCCAGGCTCCACGAGCAGTACTTC. Translation gives CASSSSRLHEQYF.

The chain links TRBV5-1 to TRBJ2-7, with 11 bases that match TRBD1. This CDR3 is built from 15 residues. Looked up from germline, CDR1 is SGHRS and CDR2 is YFSETQ. V lost 0 bases and J lost 6; bases outside the gene matches: 5. CDR3 in amino acids: CASSLAPGQGGEQYF. In DNA form, the CDR3 reads TGCGCCAGCAGCTTGGCTCCGGGACAGGGGGGCGAGCAGTACTTC.

This clone was detected a few times. The chain's CDR3 is CASSLELGVNIQYF. For the CDR3, the DNA is TGTGCCAGCAGCTTAGAATTAGGGGTAAACATTCAGTACTTC. This sequence joins TRBV7-2 and TRBJ2-4; weak D call: TRBD1 (5 bases). This CDR3 is built from 14 residues. Germline V CDR1 and CDR2: SGHTA, FQGNSA. Deletions cut 1 base from V and 6 bases from J, with 10 bases between. Full variable domain (outside the CDR3, taken from reference TRBV7-2 and TRBJ2-4): GAGVSQSPSNKVTEKGKDVELRCDPISGHTALYWYRQSLGQGLEFLIYFQGNSAPDKSGLPSDRFSAERTGGSVSTLTIQRTQQEDSAVYLCASSLELGVNIQYFGAGTRLSVL.